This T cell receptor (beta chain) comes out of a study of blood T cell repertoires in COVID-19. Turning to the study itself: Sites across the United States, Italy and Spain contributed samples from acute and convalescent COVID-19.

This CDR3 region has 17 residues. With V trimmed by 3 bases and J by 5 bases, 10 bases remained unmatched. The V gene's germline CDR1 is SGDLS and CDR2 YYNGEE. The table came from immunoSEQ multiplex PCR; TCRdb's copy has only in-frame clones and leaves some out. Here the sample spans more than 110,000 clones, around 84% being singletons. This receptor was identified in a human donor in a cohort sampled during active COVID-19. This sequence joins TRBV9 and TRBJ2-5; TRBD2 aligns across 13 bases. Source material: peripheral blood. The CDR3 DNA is TGTGCCAGCAGCGCAAAGACTAGCGGGGGGCATGGGGAGACCCAGTACTTC. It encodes CASSAKTSGGHGETQYF.